One and the same sample provided the 21 T cell receptor beta chains below, sequenced in a study of cytomegalovirus exposure and HLA in healthy donors. PCR primers comprised 60 Vbeta and 13 Jbeta primers. The method was immunoSEQ multiplex PCR; TCRdb's version includes in-frame clones alone and lacks a portion of them. The sample lists roughly 170,000 clones; 75% to 85% were seen once. Sequencing was done on a sample of PBMCs. These receptors were collected from a boy aged 5-17 years in good health and CMV-seronegative.

The chain couples TRBV9 to TRBJ2-2; 10 bases align to TRBD2. V lost 1 base and J lost 5; bases outside the gene matches: 5. Germline V lookup: CDR1 SGDLS, CDR2 YYNGEE. The CDR3 has 16 amino acids. The CDR3: CASSVPLAGRTGELFF. In DNA, the CDR3 is TGTGCCAGCAGCGTACCACTAGCGGGGAGGACCGGGGAGCTGTTTTTT.

The chain is built from TRBV7-9 and TRBJ2-1; D ambiguous. Germline V gives CDR1 SEHNR, CDR2 FQNEAQ (reference sequence). The germline V and J ends were trimmed by 4 bases and 2 bases, with 9 bases remaining between them. The CDR3 spans 14 residues. CDR3 sequence reads: CASSSEITYNEQFF. The CDR3, as DNA: TGTGCCAGCAGCTCAGAAATTACCTACAATGAGCAGTTCTTC.

This clone was counted once. The chain joins TRBV19 to TRBJ2-3; TRBD2 aligns across 14 bases. Germline CDR1 reads LNHDA; CDR2 reads SQIVND (reference sequence). The CDR3 has 16 residues. The V segment lost 7 bases and the J segment 2 bases; nucleotides outside the gene matches: 5. In nucleotides, the CDR3 is TGTGCCAGTACCGGACTAGCGGGGGGTTTCACAGATACGCAGTATTTT. Its protein is CASTGLAGGFTDTQYF.

V is TRBV5-1 and J is TRBJ1-1; 9 nucleotides align to TRBD1. The CDR3 is made up of 17 amino acids. Germline CDR1 is SGHRS and CDR2 is YFSETQ. V shed 2 bases and J 4 bases; nucleotides not matched to a gene: 12. This CDR3 is CASSFVGQGESGTEAFF. The CDR3 bases are TGCGCCAGCAGCTTCGTGGGACAGGGTGAATCGGGCACTGAAGCTTTCTTT.

The V and J genes are TRBV10-3 and TRBJ2-2; the D gene is possibly TRBD2 (6 bases). The germline gives CDR1 ENHRY, CDR2 SYGVKD. The CDR3 sequence is 16 residues long. Trimming shortened V by 0 bases and J by 6 bases, and 14 bases separated the two germline ends. The CDR3 protein is CAISESRGLHAGELFF. The DNA of the CDR3 is TGTGCCATCAGTGAGTCCCGGGGGTTACATGCCGGGGAGCTGTTTTTT.

This chain joins TRBV6-6 and TRBJ1-1, with a weak D call TRBD1 (5 bases). The CDR3 is 14 residues long. V lost 7 bases and J 1 base, leaving 13 bases between the germline ends. Germline V CDR1 and CDR2: MNHNY, SVGAGI (reference sequence). The chain's CDR3 is CASNARVGNTEAFF. CDR3 DNA sequence: TGTGCCAGCAACGCCAGGGTGGGGAACACTGAAGCTTTCTTT.

This rearrangement joins TRBV9 to TRBJ2-1, with TRBD2 matching over 9 bases. The CDR3 spans 15 residues. Germline V gene sequence: CDR1 SGDLS, CDR2 YYNGEE. J lost 9 bases, V lost 0 bases, and 7 bases had no gene match. In DNA form, the CDR3 reads TGTGCCAGCAGCGTAGGCGGGAGGGCCTCCAGTGAGCAGTTCTTC. Amino acid sequence: CASSVGGRASSEQFF.

This clone was observed a few times. V is TRBV30 and J is TRBJ2-7, with D unresolved. The CDR3 runs to 12 residues. CDR1 GTSNPN and CDR2 SVGIG come from the germline V gene (reference sequence). Trimming pared 3 bases from V and 3 bases from J, leaving 9 bases between. CDR3 protein: CAWRAEDYEQYF. CDR3 nucleotides: TGTGCCTGGAGGGCAGAAGACTACGAGCAGTACTTC.

This clone was picked up a small number of times. V and J are TRBV7-2 and TRBJ1-6, with 8 bases matching TRBD1. The CDR3 is made up of 14 amino acids. With V trimmed by 5 bases and J by 7 bases, 4 bases remained unmatched. Germline-derived CDR1 and CDR2 are SGHTA and FQGNSA. CDR3 residues: CASSPDRANSPLHF. CDR3 DNA: TGTGCCAGCAGCCCGGACAGGGCGAATTCACCCCTCCACTTT.

This chain links TRBV4-2 with TRBJ2-3; 7 nucleotides align to TRBD1. Unmatched junction bases numbered 11, after V lost 0 bases and J lost 5 bases. From germline, CDR1 is LGHNA and CDR2 YNFKEQ. This CDR3 contains 17 residues. For the CDR3, the DNA is TGTGCCAGCAGCCAAGAAAGTACAGGGGTACGTGGAGATACGCAGTATTTT. Protein: CASSQESTGVRGDTQYF.

This CDR3 reads CASSDVVETQYF. Written as DNA, the CDR3 is TGTGCCAGCAGTGATGTCGTAGAGACCCAGTACTTC. The chain is built from TRBV25-1 and TRBJ2-5; D gene ambiguous. Between the trimmed V and J ends, which lost 3 bases and 4 bases, there was a span of 6 bases. The CDR3 sequence is 12 residues long. Germline V lookup: CDR1 MGHDK, CDR2 SYGVNS.

The V gene is TRBV6-6, the J gene TRBJ2-7; D possibly corresponds to TRBD1 (5 bases). Germline V lookup: CDR1 MNHNY, CDR2 SVGAGI (reference sequence). V lost 7 bases, J lost 6 bases, and 16 bases lay in between. The CDR3 length is 13 residues. In DNA form, the CDR3 reads TGTGCCAGCAAACCAGGGCAGGCAGGCGAGCAGTACTTC. This encodes CASKPGQAGEQYF.

This clone occurred a few times. Other DNA sequences from this sample encode an identical CDR3 as well. The rearrangement joins TRBV7-2 to TRBJ2-3; D remains unclear. Deletions cut 1 base from V and 4 bases from J, with 6 bases between. This CDR3 comprises 13 residues. Germline CDR1 is SGHTA and CDR2 is FQGNSA. The chain's CDR3 is CASSLVGPDTQYF. CDR3 coding DNA: TGTGCCAGCAGCTTAGTTGGCCCAGATACGCAGTATTTT.

This clone was seen only a few times. This chain joins TRBV7-8 and TRBJ1-1, with D uncertain. The V gene's germline CDR1 is SGHVS and CDR2 FQNEAQ. The CDR3 has 16 amino acids. Trimming removed 1 base at V and 1 base at J, with 13 bases between. CDR3 residues: CASSLVAGSSNTEAFF. The CDR3 nucleotides read TGTGCCAGCAGCTTAGTCGCCGGGTCTTCGAACACTGAAGCTTTCTTT.

A word on this clone: One junction end does not reproduce the germline sequence, and a read error may be involved. The gene calls are TRBV7-9 and TRBJ1-5; perhaps TRBD1 as D (6 bases). Germline-derived CDR1 and CDR2 are SEHNR and FQNEAQ (reference sequence). The CDR3 extends over 15 amino acids. The CDR3 DNA follows: TGTTCCAGCAGCTTAGGCACAGGGAGGGACCAGCCCCAGCATTTT. Amino acids: CSSSLGTGRDQPQHF.

The gene calls are TRBV7-8 and TRBJ2-2; a possible D gene is TRBD1 (6 bases). This CDR3 spans 15 amino acids. Germline V gene data show CDR1 as SGHVS and CDR2 as FQNEAQ. V lost 2 bases and J lost 3, with 10 bases in between. The CDR3 DNA follows: TGTGCCAGCAGCTTATCGAGGACAGACACCGGGGAGCTGTTTTTT. It is translated as CASSLSRTDTGELFF.

This clone was seen just once. The J gene is TRBJ1-4, the V gene TRBV5-8; D perhaps matches TRBD1 (5 bases). V shed 2 bases and J shed 8 bases, with 13 bases lying between them. From germline, CDR1 is SGHTS and CDR2 YDEGEE. The CDR3 runs 14 residues. The CDR3 here is CASSFERGQEKLFF. The CDR3 coding sequence is TGTGCCAGCAGCTTTGAAAGGGGTCAGGAAAAACTGTTTTTT.

This rearrangement joins TRBV5-1 to TRBJ1-2; 9 nucleotides align to TRBD1. V was pared by 1 base and J by 8 bases, with 3 bases of the junction left unmatched. This CDR3 has 13 amino acids. Per the germline V gene, CDR1 is SGHRS and CDR2 is YFSETQ. The DNA of the CDR3 is TGCGCCAGCAGCTTGCGGACAGGGGAGGGCTACACCTTC. Residues: CASSLRTGEGYTF. The variable domain in full, completed from reference TRBV5-1 and TRBJ1-2, reads KAGVTQTPRYLIKTRGQQVTLSCSPISGHRSVSWYQQTPGQGLQFLFEYFSETQRNKGNFPGRFSGRQFSNSRSEMNVSTLELGDSALYLCASSLRTGEGYTFGSGTRLTVV.

This sequence joins TRBV30 and TRBJ2-6; 8 bases fit TRBD1. V shed 2 bases and J 2 bases; nucleotides not matched to a gene: 14. Per germline, CDR1 GTSNPN and CDR2 SVGIG (reference sequence). CDR3 length: 19 amino acids. CDR3 nucleotides: TGTGCCTGGAGTACGAAGGACAGGGATAGCGGAGCTGGGGCCAACGTCCTGACTTTC. Translation gives CAWSTKDRDSGAGANVLTF.

The chain links TRBV6-5 to TRBJ1-2; unclear D gene. The CDR3 extends over 14 amino acids. V lost 6 bases and J lost 3, with 14 bases in between. Germline V gives CDR1 MNHEY, CDR2 SVGAGI. CDR3 sequence: CASSRGEGHYGYTF. The CDR3 DNA reads TGTGCCAGCAGCCGCGGTGAGGGTCACTATGGCTACACCTTC.

The chain employs TRBV20-1 and TRBJ2-7; 7 nucleotides align to TRBD2. The junction had 7 bases not matched to a gene; V was cut back by 6 bases and J by 8 bases. Germline CDR1 DFQATT, CDR2 SNEGSKA (reference sequence). CDR3 size: 11 residues. CDR3 coding DNA: TGCAGTGCACCGACTAGCACGCAGCAGTACTTC. The encoded protein is CSAPTSTQQYF.